The clone carrying this T cell receptor (beta chain) appeared a few times. Per the original data handling: Counts of nucleated cells, estimated from reference gene primer amplification, were obtained. Repertoires were generated with immunoSEQ multiplex PCR, while TCRdb's copy carries only in-frame clones and drops some. V and J calls and clone size are given by that table; D and trimming were obtained from the DNA. Of about 91,000 clones listed, approximately 77% are singletons. This sample was included in a study of blood T cell repertoires in COVID-19. Overall study: T cells, B-cell-depleted T cells, or PBMCs supplied cDNA or gDNA.

Between the trimmed V and J ends, which lost 2 bases and 6 bases, there was a span of 15 bases. The CDR3 is made up of 15 amino acids. Germline CDR1 and CDR2: SGHRS and YFSETQ. What was sequenced was peripheral blood. The chain combines TRBV5-1 with TRBJ2-1; D is possibly TRBD2 (5 bases). The clonotype was recovered from an elderly woman with acute or convalescent COVID-19. DNA of the CDR3: TGCGCCAGCAGCTTAGAAACGGCGGGTATCAATGAGCAGTTCTTC. Protein sequence: CASSLETAGINEQFF.